Listed below are T cell receptor beta chains from one sample, sequenced in a study of T cell responses to AZD1222 COVID-19 vaccine. Data came from immunoSEQ multiplex PCR; TCRdb stores just in-frame clones and leaves some out. This sample yields fewer than 150,000 clones, of which approximately 94% are seen a single time; about 3% belongs to the top ten. The source material was peripheral blood, sampled on day 0 of AZD1222 vaccination. These receptors were taken from an adult in good health. Each CDR3 is given with its conserved first and last residue. The D gene is left open where the match is weak. Some rows mark clone size as missing; the rest say once, few, many or name a class of expanded clone.

TRBD2,TRBV28,TRBJ2-1,NA,TGTGCCAGCAGGCTAGCGGGAGGCTCCTACAATGAGCAGTTCTTC,CASRLAGGSYNEQFF
TRBD2,TRBV28,TRBJ2-3,NA,TGTGCCAGCAGTTTAGCTAGCGGGGCCCGCACAGATACGCAGTATTTT,CASSLASGARTDTQYF
NA,TRBV29-1,TRBJ1-1,NA,TGCAGCGTTGTGACACCTAACATGAACACTGAAGCTTTCTTT,CSVVTPNMNTEAFF
NA,TRBV7-9,TRBJ1-5,NA,TGTGCCAGCAGCTTCTCAGGGGAAAGCAATCAGCCCCAGCATTTT,CASSFSGESNQPQHF
NA,TRBV7-2,TRBJ2-3,NA,TGTGCCAGCAGCTTAGAGGGACAACCTAGCACAGATACGCAGTATTTT,CASSLEGQPSTDTQYF
NA,TRBV28,TRBJ2-4,once,TGTGCCAGCAGTCCCCGGGACAAGAAAAACATTCAGTACTTC,CASSPRDKKNIQYF
TRBD1,TRBV12-3/TRBV12-4,TRBJ1-2,NA,TGTGCCAGCAGTTCTTATACAGGGGGCGGCTACACCTTC,CASSSYTGGGYTF
NA,TRBV5-1,TRBJ1-1,NA,TGCGCCAGCAGCTTGGCAGGGACGCGGAACACTGAAGCTTTCTTT,CASSLAGTRNTEAFF
NA,TRBV6-5,TRBJ1-2,NA,TGTGCCAGCAGTTACTCGGGACACCGAAACTATGGCTACACCTTC,CASSYSGHRNYGYTF
NA,TRBV28,TRBJ1-2,few,TGTGCCAGCAGTTTCGGGGTCGCTGGCTACACCTTC,CASSFGVAGYTF
NA,TRBV30,TRBJ1-4,NA,TGTGCCTGGGGGGGCTTTGAAAAACTGTTTTTT,CAWGGFEKLFF
TRBD2,TRBV24-1,TRBJ2-7,NA,TGTGCCACCAGTGATTGGCTAGCGGGGGACGGGCAGTACTTC,CATSDWLAGDGQYF
NA,TRBV7-9,TRBJ2-7,few,TGTGCCAGCAGCTCTGTATACGAGCAGTACTTC,CASSSVYEQYF
NA,TRBV14,TRBJ2-2,once,TGTGCCAGCAGCCAAGTTGTCAACACCGGGGAGCTGTTTTTT,CASSQVVNTGELFF
NA,TRBV19,TRBJ2-3,few,TGTGCCAGTAGTTACGACAGGTCAACAGATACGCAGTATTTT,CASSYDRSTDTQYF